The 27 T cell receptor beta chains presented below share a single source sample, sequenced in a study of blood T cell repertoires in COVID-19. Generated by immunoSEQ multiplex PCR, the TCRdb table keeps only in-frame clones and is missing some. Here the sample spans about 250,000 clones, about 91% being singletons. Sequencing was done on a sample of peripheral blood. Every receptor here comes from a woman in her twenties or thirties with COVID-19, enrolled during active disease.

This chain uses TRBV6-4 with TRBJ2-3; 8 bases line up with TRBD2. Per the germline V gene, CDR1 is MRHNA and CDR2 is SNTAGT. The CDR3 is made up of 17 amino acids. Trimming cost V 4 bases and J 2 bases; bases outside gene matches: 11. The CDR3, as DNA: TGTGCCAGCAGTGCCCGAGGGCGGGGGGCATCCACAGATACGCAGTATTTT. This gives the protein CASSARGRGASTDTQYF.

This clone was seen just once. The rearrangement joins TRBV3-1 (or the pseudogene TRBV3-2) to TRBJ2-3, with D perhaps matching TRBD1 (6 bases). Germline CDR1 LGHDT, CDR2 YNNKEL (reference sequence). V lost 4 bases to trimming and J lost 2 bases, with 7 bases between them. This CDR3 has 13 amino acids. CDR3 DNA: TGTGCCAGCAGCCGGACAGCCACAGATACGCAGTATTTT. Translated, it gives CASSRTATDTQYF.

The V and J genes are TRBV15 and TRBJ1-1, with a tentative D call TRBD1 (6 bases). V was trimmed by 3 bases and J by 6 bases, leaving 11 bases between them. The CDR3 runs 13 residues. Germline assignment: CDR1 LNHNV and CDR2 YYDKDF (reference sequence). The CDR3: CATSRDGQSEAFF. CDR3 nucleotides: TGTGCCACCAGCAGGGACGGACAGTCTGAAGCTTTCTTT.

The chain joins TRBV7-8 to TRBJ2-2, with TRBD1 matching 9 bases. V shed 9 bases and J 6 bases; nucleotides not matched to a gene: 14. Germline V lookup: CDR1 SGHVS, CDR2 FQNEAQ. The CDR3 extends over 16 amino acids. CDR3 in amino acids: CASRPGQGGIPGELFF. The CDR3 DNA is TGTGCCAGTCGTCCGGGACAGGGTGGTATCCCCGGGGAGCTGTTTTTT.

V and J are TRBV19 and TRBJ2-3; TRBD2 might be the D (6 bases). The germline V gene encodes CDR1 LNHDA and CDR2 SQIVND (reference sequence). The V and J ends lost 3 bases and 3 bases respectively, with 10 bases between them. This CDR3 comprises 14 residues. The CDR3 loop is CASSMEGPTDTQYF. The CDR3 bases are TGTGCCAGTAGTATGGAGGGGCCGACAGATACGCAGTATTTT.

The V call is TRBV5-1, the J call TRBJ2-7; 9 bases map to TRBD1. V lost 1 base to trimming and J lost 2 bases; unmatched junction nucleotides: 10. CDR3 length: 17 amino acids. Germline V gene sequence: CDR1 SGHRS, CDR2 YFSETQ. CDR3 DNA: TGCGCCAGCAGCTTGCAAACGGATGGACAGGGGCCCTACGAGCAGTACTTC. Amino acids: CASSLQTDGQGPYEQYF.

V and J are TRBV11-2 and TRBJ1-5; D call uncertain. The CDR3 is made up of 15 amino acids. The V end lost 6 bases, the J end lost 4 bases, and 16 bases lay between the germline ends. The germline V gene has CDR1 SGHAT and CDR2 FQNNGV. For the CDR3, the DNA is TGTGCCAGCAGAGATACAGCAGGTAAAAATCAGCCCCAGCATTTT. Protein sequence: CASRDTAGKNQPQHF. Supplemented by reference TRBV11-2 and TRBJ1-5, the full variable domain reads EAGVAQSPRYKIIEKRQSVAFWCNPISGHATLYWYQQILGQGPKLLIQFQNNGVVDDSQLPKDRFSAERLKGVDSTLKIQPAKLEDSAVYLCASRDTAGKNQPQHFGDGTRLSIL.

V is TRBV9 and J is TRBJ1-3; D is unclear. Germline CDR1 reads SGDLS; CDR2 reads YYNGEE. The CDR3 runs 11 residues. V shed 0 bases and J shed 8 bases, with 3 bases lying between them. The CDR3 reads CASSVADTIYF. CDR3 coding DNA: TGTGCCAGCAGCGTAGCGGACACCATATATTTT.

The rearrangement uses TRBV7-2 and TRBJ1-5, with D unclear. The CDR3 is made up of 15 amino acids. The V and J ends lost 5 bases and 2 bases respectively, with 13 bases between them. Germline V gene lookup returns CDR1 SGHTA and CDR2 FQGNSA. This chain's CDR3 is CASSTRTGGNQPQHF. For the CDR3, the DNA is TGTGCCAGCAGCACGCGGACCGGGGGCAATCAGCCCCAGCATTTT.

The CDR3: CASSPWTGQETQYF. CDR3 DNA sequence: TGTGCCAGCAGCCCGTGGACAGGACAAGAGACCCAGTACTTC. The V gene is TRBV11-3, the J gene TRBJ2-5; 7 bases map to TRBD1. The J segment lost 2 bases and the V segment lost 5 bases, leaving 5 bases of the junction unmatched. Germline CDR1 reads SGHNT; CDR2 reads YENEEA. The CDR3 covers 14 residues.

V gene TRBV28 combines with J gene TRBJ2-7; a possible D gene is TRBD2 (6 bases). The CDR3 covers 15 residues. Deletions cut 6 bases from V and 2 bases from J, with 17 bases between. Germline V gene sequence: CDR1 MDHEN, CDR2 SYDVKM. In nucleotides, the CDR3 is TGTGCCAGCAGGAGTGCTGGGTGGGAGGCCTACGAGCAGTACTTC. This gives the protein CASRSAGWEAYEQYF.

This clone was counted once. The genes are TRBV4-1 and TRBJ2-3; D perhaps matches TRBD2 (5 bases). The V end lost 6 bases, the J end lost 9 bases, and 22 bases lay between the germline ends. This CDR3 has 15 amino acids. Germline CDR1 is MGHRA and CDR2 is YSYEKL. The CDR3: CASSGSSAGLDTQYF. The CDR3 bases are TGCGCCAGCAGTGGAAGCTCCGCAGGACTCGACACGCAGTATTTT.

The chain links TRBV4-3 to TRBJ2-1; tentatively, D is TRBD1 (5 bases). The germline V gene has CDR1 LGHNA and CDR2 YSLEER. The CDR3 sequence is 16 residues long. Trimming pared 0 bases from V and 10 bases from J, leaving 19 bases between. CDR3 loop: CASSQDPLQGDREQFF. The DNA of the CDR3 is TGCGCCAGCAGCCAAGACCCTCTTCAAGGGGATCGGGAGCAGTTCTTC.

This rearrangement joins TRBV6-2 or TRBV6-3 to TRBJ2-5, with D possibly being TRBD2 (6 bases). The CDR3 covers 14 residues. The germline gives CDR1 MNHEY, CDR2 SVGEGT. Trimming shortened V by 1 base and J by 2 bases, and 8 bases separated the two germline ends. CDR3 amino acids: CASSYFGRQETQYF. CDR3 in DNA: TGTGCCAGCAGTTACTTCGGGAGACAAGAGACCCAGTACTTC.

This rearrangement joins TRBV12-3 or TRBV12-4 to TRBJ2-7; D remains unclear. The V and J ends lost 6 bases and 0 bases respectively, with 9 bases between them. The CDR3 spans 13 residues. CDR3 region: CASRNTNSYEQYF. The CDR3 nucleotides are TGTGCCAGCAGAAACACGAACTCCTACGAGCAGTACTTC.

The CDR3 region has the DNA TGTGCCAGCAGTGGCTCTCGAGAAACCAATCAGCCCCAGCATTTT. Translation gives CASSGSRETNQPQHF. The genes are TRBV2 and TRBJ1-5, with unresolved D. The CDR3 loop spans 15 amino acids. V dropped 4 bases and J dropped 3 bases, with 13 bases sitting between them. Germline V gives CDR1 SNHLY, CDR2 FYNNEI.

This chain links TRBV5-1 with TRBJ1-3; D perhaps matches TRBD1 (5 bases). The CDR3 has 17 residues. The germline V and J ends were trimmed by 0 bases and 5 bases, with 18 bases remaining between them. CDR1 SGHRS and CDR2 YFSETQ come from the germline V gene. The CDR3 bases are TGCGCCAGCAGCTTGGCCGCCGGGGGTACAGGTAGAAACACCATATATTTT. Amino acids: CASSLAAGGTGRNTIYF.

The rearrangement joins TRBV10-2 to TRBJ1-2, with D maybe TRBD1 (6 bases). The V end was cut by 4 bases, the J end by 2 bases, with 8 bases between. The germline gives CDR1 WSHSY, CDR2 SAAADI. This CDR3 is 13 amino acids long. The CDR3: CASSAQGNYGYTF. The CDR3 nucleotides are TGCGCCAGCAGTGCACAGGGAAACTATGGCTACACCTTC.

This chain joins TRBV5-1 and TRBJ2-3; 7 bases line up with TRBD2. CDR3 length: 13 amino acids. CDR1 and CDR2 (germline): SGHRS, YFSETQ. V shed 4 bases and J 4 bases; nucleotides not matched to a gene: 3. CDR3 coding DNA: TGCGCCAGCAGCCGCGGGGGAGCAGATACGCAGTATTTT. Translating it yields CASSRGGADTQYF.

The chain employs TRBV11-3 and TRBJ1-2, with a tentative D call TRBD1 (5 bases). The germline gives CDR1 SGHNT, CDR2 YENEEA. The length of the CDR3 is 13 residues. Trimming stripped 4 bases from V and 5 bases from J, with 11 bases between. The CDR3 here is CASSSDRFYGYTF. Written as DNA, the CDR3 is TGTGCCAGCAGCTCCGACAGATTTTATGGCTACACCTTC.

The CDR3 reads CASSAALAGAYEQYF. The CDR3 DNA follows: TGTGCCAGCAGTGCGGCGCTAGCGGGGGCCTACGAGCAGTACTTC. The chain links TRBV2 to TRBJ2-7; 10 nucleotides agree with TRBD2. CDR1 is SNHLY, CDR2 FYNNEI, per germline. There are 15 residues in the CDR3. J gave up 2 bases and V 4 bases, and 5 bases lay outside the gene matches. Using reference TRBV2 and TRBJ2-7 for the parts outside the CDR3, the full variable domain is EPEVTQTPSHQVTQMGQEVILRCVPISNHLYFYWYRQILGQKVEFLVSFYNNEISEKSEIFDDQFSVERPDGSNFTLKIRSTKLEDSAMYFCASSAALAGAYEQYFGPGTRLTVT.

V usage is TRBV29-1 and J usage is TRBJ2-3; a possible D gene is TRBD1 (5 bases). The germline CDR1 and CDR2 sequences are SQVTM and ANQGSEA. Trimming removed 2 bases at V and 6 bases at J, with 12 bases between. The CDR3 has 13 amino acids. CDR3 DNA sequence: TGCAGCGTTGAACAGGGTGTGGCGGATACGCAGTATTTT. This translates into CSVEQGVADTQYF.

This chain connects TRBV5-4 to TRBJ2-1; 7 positions agree with TRBD2. CDR3 size: 16 residues. Germline CDR1 reads SGHNT; CDR2 reads YYREEE (reference sequence). The V segment lost 1 base and the J segment 2 bases; nucleotides outside the gene matches: 6. In nucleotides, the CDR3 is TGTGCCAGCAGCTTGAGTAACAGCGGGGCCTACAATGAGCAGTTCTTC. Protein sequence: CASSLSNSGAYNEQFF.

This clone occurred a few times. The V call is TRBV7-9, the J call TRBJ2-7, with D maybe TRBD1 (6 bases). V lost 1 base to trimming and J lost 5 bases, with 12 bases between them. The germline CDR1 and CDR2 sequences are SEHNR and FQNEAQ (reference sequence). This CDR3 has 14 amino acids. The DNA for the CDR3 is TGTGCCAGCAGCTTAGGGGTAGGGACAAACGAGCAGTACTTC. It encodes CASSLGVGTNEQYF.

The V and J genes are TRBV10-1 and TRBJ2-1; 11 bases agree with TRBD1. The CDR3 runs to 12 residues. J gave up 12 bases and V 4 bases, and 2 bases lay outside the gene matches. Germline CDR1 reads WNHNN; CDR2 reads SYGVQD (reference sequence). The CDR3 is CASSGTGGMQFF. CDR3 in DNA: TGCGCCAGCAGTGGGACAGGGGGCATGCAGTTCTTC.

The V call is TRBV10-2, the J call TRBJ2-3; TRBD2 aligns across 15 bases. The CDR3 is made up of 19 amino acids. Trimming took 2 bases from V and 4 from J; bases not matched to a gene: 10. Germline V lookup: CDR1 WSHSY, CDR2 SAAADI. The CDR3 protein is CASSEGLAGGPLWPDTQYF. The CDR3 DNA reads TGCGCCAGCAGTGAGGGACTAGCGGGGGGGCCTTTATGGCCAGATACGCAGTATTTT.

The V call is TRBV6-5, the J call TRBJ1-1; perhaps TRBD1 as D (5 bases). V lost 6 bases and J 2 bases, leaving 10 bases between the germline ends. This CDR3 region has 13 residues. Germline values: CDR1 MNHEY, CDR2 SVGAGI. The CDR3 loop reads CASSGHINTEAFF. The CDR3 DNA reads as TGTGCCAGCAGCGGACACATAAACACTGAAGCTTTCTTT.